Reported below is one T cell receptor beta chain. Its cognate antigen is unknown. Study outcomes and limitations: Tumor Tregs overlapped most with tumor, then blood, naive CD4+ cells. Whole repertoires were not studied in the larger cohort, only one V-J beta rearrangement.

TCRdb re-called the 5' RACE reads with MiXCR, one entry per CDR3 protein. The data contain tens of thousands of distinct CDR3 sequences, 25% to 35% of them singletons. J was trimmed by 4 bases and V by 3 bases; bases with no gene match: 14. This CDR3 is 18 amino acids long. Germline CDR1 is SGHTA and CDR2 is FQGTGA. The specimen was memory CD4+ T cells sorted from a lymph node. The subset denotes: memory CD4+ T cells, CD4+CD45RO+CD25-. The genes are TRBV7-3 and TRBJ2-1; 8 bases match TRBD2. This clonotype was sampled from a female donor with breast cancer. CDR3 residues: CASSLAPSYSGEYNEQFF. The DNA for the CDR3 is TGTGCCAGCAGCTTGGCCCCCTCCTATAGCGGGGAATACAATGAGCAGTTCTTC. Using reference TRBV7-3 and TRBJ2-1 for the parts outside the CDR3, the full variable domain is GAGVSQTPSNKVTEKGKYVELRCDPISGHTALYWYRQSLGQGPEFLIYFQGTGAADDSGLPNDRFFAVRPEGSVSTLKIQRTERGDSAVYLCASSLAPSYSGEYNEQFFGPGTRLTVL.